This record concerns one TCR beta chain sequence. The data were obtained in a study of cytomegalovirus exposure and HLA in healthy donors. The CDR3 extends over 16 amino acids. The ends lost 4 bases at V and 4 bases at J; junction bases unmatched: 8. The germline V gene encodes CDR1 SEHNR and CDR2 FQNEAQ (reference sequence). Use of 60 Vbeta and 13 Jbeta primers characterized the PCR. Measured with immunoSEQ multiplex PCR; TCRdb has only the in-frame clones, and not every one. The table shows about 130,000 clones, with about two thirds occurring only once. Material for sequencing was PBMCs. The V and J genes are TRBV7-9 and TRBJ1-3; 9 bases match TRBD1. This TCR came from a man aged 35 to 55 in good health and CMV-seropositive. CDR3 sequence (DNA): TGTGCCAGCAGCTCCTGGGACAGGGTGCGGGGAAACACCATATATTTT. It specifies CASSSWDRVRGNTIYF.